This T cell receptor beta chain was captured in a study of regulatory T cells in long-lasting Graves disease. From germline, CDR1 is DFQATT and CDR2 SNEGSKA (reference sequence). The CDR3 is made up of 14 amino acids. The V and J ends lost 5 bases and 6 bases respectively, with 16 bases between them. Time point given: persistent/refractory GD, antithyroid drugs over 5 years with positive TRAb. After RNA was extracted from PBMCs, the TCR library was made from it. It was an endocrinology department in Xi'an, China, that provided the patients. Assembly of TCR beta libraries relied on iRepertoire HTBI primers together with Arm-PCR of CDR3 regions. A single record per CDR3 protein comes from TCRdb applying MiXCR to the multiplex PCR reads. Among fewer than 600,000 distinct CDR3 sequences listed, approximately 23% were seen once.

This TCR was recovered from a female donor with Graves disease. Sample: peripheral blood mononuclear cells (PBMCs), taken when the disease was refractory, from a patient treated with antithyroid drugs. The chain uses TRBV20-1 and TRBJ2-2; D may be TRBD2 (6 bases). The CDR3 sequence: CSAEVLTRPGELFF. The CDR3 DNA is TGCAGTGCTGAGGTCCTGACTAGGCCCGGGGAGCTGTTTTTT.